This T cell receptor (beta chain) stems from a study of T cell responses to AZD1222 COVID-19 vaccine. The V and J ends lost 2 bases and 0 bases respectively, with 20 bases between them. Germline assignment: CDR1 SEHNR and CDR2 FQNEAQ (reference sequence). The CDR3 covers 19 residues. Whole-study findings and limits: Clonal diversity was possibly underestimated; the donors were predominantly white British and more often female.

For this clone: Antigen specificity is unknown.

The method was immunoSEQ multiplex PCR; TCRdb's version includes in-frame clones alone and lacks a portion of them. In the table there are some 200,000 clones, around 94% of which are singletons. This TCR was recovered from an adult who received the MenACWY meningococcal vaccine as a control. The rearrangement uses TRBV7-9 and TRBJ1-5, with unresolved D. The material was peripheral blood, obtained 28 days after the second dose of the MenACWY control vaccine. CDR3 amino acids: CASSLSPGSYQNSNQPQHF. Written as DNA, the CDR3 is TGTGCCAGCAGCTTAAGTCCTGGCAGCTACCAAAATAGCAATCAGCCCCAGCATTTT.